The T cell receptor (beta chain) under discussion was sequenced for a study of cytomegalovirus exposure and HLA in healthy donors. Study findings and constraints: Later analysis showed TCR association rates varying by HLA locus, highest for DRB1 and lowest for HLA-C.

CDR3 length: 13 amino acids. Germline CDR1 reads MNHNS; CDR2 reads SASEGT. Trimming pared 8 bases from V and 4 bases from J, leaving 14 bases between. The PCR ran on 60 Vbeta and 13 Jbeta primers. Here immunoSEQ multiplex PCR was the method, and the copy in TCRdb shows in-frame clones only, minus some. The sample data list more than 65,000 clones. A remark on this clone: Its antigen is currently unknown.

This chain joins TRBV6-1 and TRBJ1-1, with D perhaps TRBD1 (6 bases). The receptor's source is a middle-aged man in good health and CMV-seronegative. Source material: PBMCs. This CDR3 is CASSQGMVTEAFF. CDR3 coding DNA: TGTGCCAGCTCACAGGGTATGGTCACTGAAGCTTTCTTT.